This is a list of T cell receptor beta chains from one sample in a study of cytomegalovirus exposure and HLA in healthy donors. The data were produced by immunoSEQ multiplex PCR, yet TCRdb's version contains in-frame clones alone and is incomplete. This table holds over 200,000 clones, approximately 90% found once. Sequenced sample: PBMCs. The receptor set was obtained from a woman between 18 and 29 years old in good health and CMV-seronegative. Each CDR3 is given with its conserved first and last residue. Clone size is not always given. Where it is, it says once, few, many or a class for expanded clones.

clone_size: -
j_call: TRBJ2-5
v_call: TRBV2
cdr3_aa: CASNRDILGETQYF

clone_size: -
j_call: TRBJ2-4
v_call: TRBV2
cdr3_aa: CASSPGQGLAKNIQYF

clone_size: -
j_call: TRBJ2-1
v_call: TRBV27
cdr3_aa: CASSLSRTGLGNEQFF

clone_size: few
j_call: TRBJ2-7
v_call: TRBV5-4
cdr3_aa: CASSRGGSSAYEQYF

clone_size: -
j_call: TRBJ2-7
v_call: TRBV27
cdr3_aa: CASTLTPTSGSSNEQYF

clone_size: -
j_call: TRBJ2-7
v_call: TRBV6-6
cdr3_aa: CASSNQQGTEQYF

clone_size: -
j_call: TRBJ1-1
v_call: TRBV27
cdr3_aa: CASSLLEGRSEAFF

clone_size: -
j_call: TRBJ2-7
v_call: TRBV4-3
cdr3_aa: CASSQAGVEQYF

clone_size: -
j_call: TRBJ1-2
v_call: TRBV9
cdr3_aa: CASSVGRGNYGYTF

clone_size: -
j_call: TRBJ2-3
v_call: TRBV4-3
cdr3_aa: CASSQSTGGGTDTQYF

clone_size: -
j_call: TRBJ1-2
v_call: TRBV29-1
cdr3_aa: CSAGTGVVYGYTF

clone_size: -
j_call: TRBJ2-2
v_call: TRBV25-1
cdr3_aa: CASSEPGLARANTGELFF

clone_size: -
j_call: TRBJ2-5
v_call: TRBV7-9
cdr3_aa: CASSYFGQETQYF

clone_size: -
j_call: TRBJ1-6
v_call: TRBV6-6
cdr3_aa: CASSSTGGEGSPLHF

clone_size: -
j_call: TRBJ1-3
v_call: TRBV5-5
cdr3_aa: CASSLTGTSGNTIYF

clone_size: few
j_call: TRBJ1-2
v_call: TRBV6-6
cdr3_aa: CASSDPGSGSYGYTF

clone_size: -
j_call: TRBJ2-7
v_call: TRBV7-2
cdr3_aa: CASSPNYRGVLYEQYF

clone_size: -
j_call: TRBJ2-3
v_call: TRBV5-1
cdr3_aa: CASSPGLAGTDTQYF

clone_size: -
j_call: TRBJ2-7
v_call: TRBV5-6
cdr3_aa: CASRGDVGGGVEQYF

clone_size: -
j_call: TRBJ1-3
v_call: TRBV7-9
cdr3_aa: CASSLGGSSGNTIYF

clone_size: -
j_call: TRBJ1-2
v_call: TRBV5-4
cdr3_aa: CASSNWGDDGYTF

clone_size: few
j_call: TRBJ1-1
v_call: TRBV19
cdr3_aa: CASSMVAGVGHKNTEAFF

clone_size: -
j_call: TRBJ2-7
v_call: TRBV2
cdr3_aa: CASRTEGGLHEQYF

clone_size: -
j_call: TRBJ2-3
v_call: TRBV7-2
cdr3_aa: CASSPLAGVVDTQYF

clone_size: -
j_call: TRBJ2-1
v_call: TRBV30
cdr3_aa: CAWRPGSYYNEQFF

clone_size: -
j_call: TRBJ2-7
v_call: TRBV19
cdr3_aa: CASSREAGEQYF

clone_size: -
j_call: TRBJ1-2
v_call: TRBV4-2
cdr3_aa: CASSQDRRGGYTF

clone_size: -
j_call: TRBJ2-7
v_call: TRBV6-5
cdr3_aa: CASRTTGSPYEQYF

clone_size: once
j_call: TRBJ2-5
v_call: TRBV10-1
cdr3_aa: CASSDSSRGETQYF

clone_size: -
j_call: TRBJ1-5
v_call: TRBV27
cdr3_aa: CASREAGQPQHF

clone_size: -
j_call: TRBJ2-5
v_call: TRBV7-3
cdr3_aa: CASSLTSSGRATGPQYF

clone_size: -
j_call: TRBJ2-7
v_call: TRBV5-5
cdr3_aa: CASSFSDRGRGDEQYF

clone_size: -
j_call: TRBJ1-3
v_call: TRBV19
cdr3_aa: CASSIGRRGPLSGNTIYF